This record concerns one TCR beta chain sequence. The table lists this clonotype with a few counts. No cognate antigen has been identified for it. Per-base qualities were not stored, and no clone one base away is much larger. To demonstrate the VDJtools post-analysis software, the study profiled TCR beta repertoires from the peripheral blood of 10 to 15 young patients with multiple sclerosis. The patients with multiple sclerosis were children and adolescents between about 6 and 17 years of age. This sample stems from a study of post-analysis software for immune sequencing data (dated by TCRdb to 2014 to 2015). Regarding the complete study: Recorded disease courses included relapsing-remitting, secondary progressive and progressive-relapsing multiple sclerosis, with some patients lacking subtype annotation. The patient repertoires were set against 11 previously published healthy control repertoires from donors whose ages ranged from roughly 6 to 27 years. A subset of samples was prepared in parallel using single-end sample barcoding, then pooled and co-amplified after Illumina adapter ligation.

Here is what the overall study found, with its caveats: The control group was slightly older than the multiple sclerosis patient group. Compared with controls, multiple sclerosis patients had significantly lower normalized Chao1 diversity, a finding suggesting substantial peripheral T-cell clonal expansion. Direct clustering with F measure revealed strong co-clustering of samples prepared in the same batch, which led to a batch-effect correction. A few TRBV segments, including TRBV5-6, TRBV5-1 and TRBV20-1, were significantly more frequent in patients than controls.

The library was obtained by PCR. The data were produced on an Illumina HiSeq 2500. Unique molecular identifiers were incorporated into TCR beta cDNA libraries to reduce PCR and sequencing biases. Per 1 to 10 million input T cells, approximately 500,000 cDNA molecules were obtained, such that each molecule approximated one T cell. The same protocol used for the earlier healthy control dataset was applied to prepare and sequence the patient libraries. Within a given batch, samples were prepared together, multiplexed and sequenced on the same HiSeq lane. As for the authors' bioinformatics: MIGEC was used to process the raw barcoded reads, and molecular identifier groups with only a single read were discarded before consensus assembly and CDR3 extraction. Clonotype tables were post-analysed with VDJtools, and diversity was normalized by down-sampling all datasets to the smallest sample size. Repertoire overlap clustering matched CDR3 amino acid but not nucleotide sequences to correct batch-related cross-sample contamination. TCRdb redid the processing of the public reads, applying fastp at Q25 and MiXCR, and retained in-frame beta chains. Rows are combined by CDR3 protein, so each entry shows the most common genes and DNA. The V and J calls were determined by TCRdb, not by the authors. In all, the sample holds some 700,000 distinct CDR3 sequences, and roughly three fifths of those were seen once. The ten largest clones add up to about 10% of the sample.

V drops 6 bases and J drops 5 bases, leaving 22 bases in between. The CDR3 sequence holds 15 residues, the cysteine and phenylalanine included. Only the CDR3 region is kept as DNA, spanning 45 bases read in frame from base 1. From a lookup of the germline V gene, CDR1 and CDR2 are SQVTM and ANQGSEA. The chain is assembled from TRBV29-1 and TRBJ2-5; TRBD1 is a possible D gene, resting on 8 matching bases. This TCR was sampled from a girl between 2 and 10 years old with multiple sclerosis. Sequencing input: blood. The DNA sequence is as follows: TGCAGCGTCCAACCGTGGACAGGGAGGGGGGAGACCCAGTACTTC. Protein translation: CSVQPWTGRGETQYF.